This is a list of T cell receptor beta chains from one sample in a study of T-cell reconstitution after alpha-beta-depleted transplantation in children. MiXCR, applied by TCRdb to the PCR reads, yields one record per CDR3 protein. The sample includes 200,000 to 250,000 distinct CDR3 sequences, roughly 9% of them seen just once. Material: PBMCs from the stem cell graft donor, obtained from the stem cell graft. The origin of the receptors is a human donor who donated a stem cell graft to a child with acute lymphoblastic leukemia. CDR3s include the opening cysteine and the closing phenylalanine or tryptophan. A D gene is named only where the DNA matches it firmly. Clone size is given for some rows only: seen once, a few or many times, or a class if the clone is expanded.

>many|-|TRBV20-1|TRBJ2-1
TGCAGTGCTCCAACCCCCTGGAGCTCCTACAATGAGCAGTTCTTC
CSAPTPWSSYNEQFF
>many|TRBD2|TRBV3-1|TRBJ2-2
TGTGCCACTCATAGGGGACTAGTCGTTGATTCCGGGGAGCTGTTTTTT
CATHRGLVVDSGELFF
>few|-|TRBV18|TRBJ1-4
TGTGCCAGCTCACCAAGGGACCCTAATGAAAAACTGTTTTTT
CASSPRDPNEKLFF
>many|TRBD2|TRBV12-3/TRBV12-4|TRBJ2-1
TGTGCCAGCAGCCAAGCGGGGGGCAATGAGCAGTTCTTC
CASSQAGGNEQFF
>-|-|TRBV5-5|TRBJ1-6
TGTGCCAGCAGCGGGGGACAACATAATTCACCCCTCCACTTT
CASSGGQHNSPLHF
>many|-|TRBV10-3|TRBJ2-5
TGTGCCACTAAAACGTCCCAAGAGACCCAGTACTTC
CATKTSQETQYF
>few|TRBD1|TRBV7-9|TRBJ2-7
TGTGCCAGCAGCTCCGGGACAGAAACTAAGCAGTACTTC
CASSSGTETKQYF
>few|TRBD2|TRBV15|TRBJ2-1
TGTGCCACCAGCCGAGACAGGACTAGCGATGAGCAGTTCTTC
CATSRDRTSDEQFF
>-|-|TRBV30|TRBJ1-1
TGTGCCTGGAGGGAACAAATGAACACTGAAGCTTTCTTT
CAWREQMNTEAFF
>few|TRBD1|TRBV30|TRBJ1-1
TGTGCCTGGAACAGGGGGAGCACTGAAGCTTTCTTT
CAWNRGSTEAFF
>-|TRBD1|TRBV27|TRBJ2-2
TGTGCCAGCAGTTTAAGGGTTCCGGGACAGTGGGTCGCCGGGGAGCTGTTTTTT
CASSLRVPGQWVAGELFF
>-|TRBD1|TRBV6-5|TRBJ2-2
TGTGCCAGCAGTTTCTCACGGACAGGGACCGGGGAGCTGTTTTTT
CASSFSRTGTGELFF
>few|-|TRBV27|TRBJ2-3
TGTGCCAGCAGTCCTTGGACCAGGAGCACAGATACGCAGTATTTT
CASSPWTRSTDTQYF
>many|TRBD1|TRBV5-5|TRBJ1-1
TGTGCCAGCAGCTTGTGGGACAGGGGGAACACTGAAGCTTTCTTT
CASSLWDRGNTEAFF
>few|TRBD1|TRBV12-3/TRBV12-4|TRBJ2-6
TGTGCCAGCAGCCCCGGGGACAGGGCAGCGTCAGGGGCCAACGTCCTGACTTTC
CASSPGDRAASGANVLTF
>many|TRBD1|TRBV11-3|TRBJ2-4
TGTGCCAGCAGCCGGGACAGCGTGATTCAGTACTTC
CASSRDSVIQYF
>-|-|TRBV5-1|TRBJ2-3
TGCGCCAGCAGCCTGGAAATAAGGGGCACAGATACGCAGTATTTT
CASSLEIRGTDTQYF
>few|TRBD1|TRBV12-3/TRBV12-4|TRBJ2-5
TGTGCCAGCAGTTTCCAGGGGGAAGAGACCCAGTACTTC
CASSFQGEETQYF
>-|TRBD1|TRBV20-1|TRBJ2-7
TGCAGTGCTAGGCCGGCAGGGGGAACCTACGAGCAGTACTTC
CSARPAGGTYEQYF
>many|-|TRBV29-1|TRBJ2-3
TGCAGCGTTGAGGGGTTAACATCTAGCACAGATACGCAGTATTTT
CSVEGLTSSTDTQYF
>once|-|TRBV12-5|TRBJ1-1
TGTGCTAGTGGTCGGGACCGGAACTCTGAAGCTTTCTTT
CASGRDRNSEAFF
>-|-|TRBV14|TRBJ1-2
TGTGCCAGCAGCCCCTGGCGGACAGCTTATGGCTACACCTTC
CASSPWRTAYGYTF
>few|-|TRBV28|TRBJ1-2
TGTGCCAGCAGTCCTACAGGGCCGTCGGGCTACACCTTC
CASSPTGPSGYTF
>many|-|TRBV10-3|TRBJ2-1
TGTGCCATCAGTGAGTCTGCTCTCCGATCGGAGCAGTTCTTC
CAISESALRSEQFF
>few|-|TRBV9|TRBJ1-6
TGTGCCAGCAGCGTCGGGGTTGATAATTCACCCCTCCACTTT
CASSVGVDNSPLHF
>-|TRBD2|TRBV6-1|TRBJ2-6
TGTGCCAGCAGTGGCCGGGACGGGAGGCTATCTGGGGCCAACGTCCTGACTTTC
CASSGRDGRLSGANVLTF
>many|TRBD1|TRBV11-2|TRBJ1-2
TGTGCCAGCAGCAACAGGGGTAACTATGGCTACACCTTC
CASSNRGNYGYTF
>few|-|TRBV4-3|TRBJ1-2
TGCGCCAGCAGCCCAGCGGTAGGGGTTGATGGCTACACCTTC
CASSPAVGVDGYTF
>many|-|TRBV12-3/TRBV12-4|TRBJ1-5
TGTGCCAGCAGTTTAAGAACAGACAGGCAGCCCCAGCATTTT
CASSLRTDRQPQHF
>many|-|TRBV12-3/TRBV12-4|TRBJ1-2
TGTGCCAGCAGTTTAGGGGGAACAGGGCGGAGTGGCTACACCTTC
CASSLGGTGRSGYTF
>few|-|TRBV5-6|TRBJ2-1
TGTGCCAGCAGTACCCCGTGGAGCATGGGGGAGCAGTTCTTC
CASSTPWSMGEQFF
>many|-|TRBV11-2|TRBJ2-7
TGTGCCAGCAGCTCGGTTAGGGGGGGCCCGAGGGAGCAGTACTTC
CASSSVRGGPREQYF